This T cell receptor (beta chain) was retrieved from a study of blood T cells in healthy people across ages. Study conclusions and caveats: Across the age range, TCR beta diversity per million T cells fell in a roughly linear way.

Note on this clonotype: Its antigen is currently unknown.

PCR was performed a second time for 7 to 11 cycles using a sample-barcoded 5' primer and a J-beta primer mix. TCRdb reprocessed the 5' RACE reads with MiXCR, giving one entry per CDR3 protein. The sample lists approximately 790,000 distinct CDR3 sequences, approximately 67% occurring once. Germline CDR1 is SGHAT and CDR2 is FQDESV (reference sequence). V was shortened by 5 bases and J by 0 bases, with 18 bases between the two germline ends. The CDR3 is 17 residues long. The chain links TRBV11-1 to TRBJ2-3; the D is unclear. This TCR was recovered from a man younger than 45 in good health. The sample comprised blood. CDR3 nucleotides: TGTGCCAGCAGCCCGCCCCTGTCTGCAGCTAGCACAGATACGCAGTATTTT. This gives the protein CASSPPLSAASTDTQYF.